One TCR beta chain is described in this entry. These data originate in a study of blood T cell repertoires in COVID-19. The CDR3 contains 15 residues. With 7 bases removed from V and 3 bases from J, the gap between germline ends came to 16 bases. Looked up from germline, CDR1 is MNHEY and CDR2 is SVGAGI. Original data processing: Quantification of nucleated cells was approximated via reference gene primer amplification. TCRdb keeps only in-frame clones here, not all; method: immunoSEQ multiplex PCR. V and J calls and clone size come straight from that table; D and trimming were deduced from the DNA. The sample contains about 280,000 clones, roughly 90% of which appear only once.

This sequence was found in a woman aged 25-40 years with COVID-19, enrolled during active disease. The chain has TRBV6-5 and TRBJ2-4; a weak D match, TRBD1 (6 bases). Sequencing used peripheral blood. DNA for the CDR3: TGTGCCAGCACCCCAGGGGCAAGAGGCAAAAACATTCAGTACTTC. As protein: CASTPGARGKNIQYF.